Described below is a single TCR beta chain sequence and its context. In the original processing: Amplifying reference gene primers gave estimates of nucleated cell counts. The data were produced by immunoSEQ multiplex PCR, yet TCRdb's version contains in-frame clones alone and is incomplete. Clone size and the V and J calls come from that table; the DNA yielded D and trimming. The repertoire includes 180,000 or so clones, roughly 85% of them detected once, and 8% to 10% sits in the top ten. This record belongs to a study of blood T cell repertoires in COVID-19. The receptor comes from a man aged 55 to 70 with acute or convalescent COVID-19. Sequencing input: peripheral blood.

The CDR3 DNA reads TGTGCCAGTAAAGACAGGGTGAATCAGCCCCAGCATTTT. It yields the protein CASKDRVNQPQHF. J is TRBJ1-5 and V is TRBV19; 7 bases align to TRBD1. CDR3 length equals 13 residues. The germline gives CDR1 LNHDA, CDR2 SQIVND (reference sequence). Trimming took 7 bases from V and 4 from J; bases not matched to a gene: 4.